The rows below give T cell receptor beta chains drawn from one sample of a study of blood T cell repertoires in COVID-19. Assay: immunoSEQ multiplex PCR; the TCRdb copy retains only in-frame clones and omits some. The sample has about 300,000 clones, about 83% seen once; the top ten hold approximately 1.2%. The specimen was peripheral blood. Receptors were obtained from a woman between 50 and 59 years old with acute or convalescent COVID-19. Each CDR3 is given with its conserved first and last residue. D genes are given only for firm matches. Clone size is shown for a subset of rows, as once, few, many or a class of expanded clone.

D: TRBD1; J: TRBJ1-3; V: TRBV29-1; size: -; CDR3: CSVVDRAGNTIYF; DNA: TGCAGCGTTGTGGACAGGGCGGGAAACACCATATATTTT
D: TRBD2; J: TRBJ2-2; V: TRBV11-2; size: -; CDR3: CASSSLAGVVTGELFF; DNA: TGTGCCAGCAGTTCACTAGCGGGAGTGGTCACCGGGGAGCTGTTTTTT
D: -; J: TRBJ2-5; V: TRBV11-2; size: -; CDR3: CASAAAETQYF; DNA: TGTGCCAGCGCTGCGGCGGAGACCCAGTACTTC
D: -; J: TRBJ1-1; V: TRBV10-3; size: -; CDR3: CAISDGYTEAFF; DNA: TGTGCCATCAGTGACGGGTACACTGAAGCTTTCTTT
D: -; J: TRBJ1-3; V: TRBV18; size: -; CDR3: CASSRSVLSGNTIYF; DNA: TGTGCCAGCTCACGCTCAGTCCTCTCTGGAAACACCATATATTTT
D: TRBD2; J: TRBJ2-3; V: TRBV24-1; size: once; CDR3: CATSDASGTTDTQYF; DNA: TGTGCCACCAGTGATGCTAGCGGGACCACAGATACGCAGTATTTT
D: -; J: TRBJ2-5; V: TRBV5-1; size: few; CDR3: CASRKNTIYQETQYF; DNA: TGCGCCAGCAGGAAAAATACAATCTACCAAGAGACCCAGTACTTC
D: -; J: TRBJ2-5; V: TRBV19; size: few; CDR3: CATRPRDSPTQYF; DNA: TGTGCCACCAGACCCCGGGATTCACCGACCCAGTACTTC
D: -; J: TRBJ1-5; V: TRBV10-3; size: few; CDR3: CAISVENQPQHF; DNA: TGTGCCATCAGTGTAGAGAATCAGCCCCAGCATTTT
D: -; J: TRBJ1-1; V: TRBV19; size: -; CDR3: CASNRRAGEAFF; DNA: TGTGCCAGTAACCGGCGGGCCGGTGAAGCTTTCTTT
D: -; J: TRBJ1-1; V: TRBV28; size: -; CDR3: CASSFGGKAFF; DNA: TGTGCCAGCAGTTTTGGGGGGAAAGCTTTCTTT
D: TRBD2; J: TRBJ2-7; V: TRBV7-2; size: -; CDR3: CASRTSGTTEQYF; DNA: TGTGCCAGCCGGACTAGCGGCACGACCGAGCAGTACTTC
D: -; J: TRBJ1-4; V: TRBV9; size: -; CDR3: CASSPRVGGNEKLFF; DNA: TGTGCCAGCAGCCCCCGGGTGGGGGGTAATGAAAAACTGTTTTTT
D: -; J: TRBJ2-7; V: TRBV3-1/TRBV3-2; size: -; CDR3: CASSQETVQYF; DNA: TGTGCCAGCAGCCAAGAAACAGTGCAGTACTTC
D: -; J: TRBJ1-2; V: TRBV3-1/TRBV3-2; size: -; CDR3: CASSQEVAGYTF; DNA: TGTGCCAGCAGCCAAGAGGTAGCTGGCTACACCTTC
D: -; J: TRBJ1-3; V: TRBV28; size: -; CDR3: CASSLIRGGNTIYF; DNA: TGTGCCAGCAGTTTAATCAGGGGTGGAAACACCATATATTTT
D: -; J: TRBJ2-5; V: TRBV24-1; size: -; CDR3: CATSDLGGGSQETQYF; DNA: TGTGCCACCAGTGATTTAGGGGGGGGGTCTCAAGAGACCCAGTACTTC
D: TRBD2; J: TRBJ2-3; V: TRBV5-6; size: -; CDR3: CASSLGASGSTDTQYF; DNA: TGTGCCAGCAGCTTGGGGGCTAGCGGGAGCACAGATACGCAGTATTTT
D: -; J: TRBJ1-1; V: TRBV19; size: once; CDR3: CASSIMGRGNTEAFF; DNA: TGTGCCAGTAGTATAATGGGCCGGGGAAACACTGAAGCTTTCTTT
D: TRBD1; J: TRBJ1-2; V: TRBV7-9; size: -; CDR3: CASSLAGTGGYGYTF; DNA: TGTGCCAGCAGCTTAGCGGGGACAGGGGGGTATGGCTACACCTTC
D: TRBD1; J: TRBJ1-1; V: TRBV7-9; size: -; CDR3: CASSPGQGADSVRAFF; DNA: TGTGCCAGCAGCCCGGGACAGGGGGCAGATAGTGTAAGAGCTTTCTTT
D: TRBD2; J: TRBJ2-2; V: TRBV5-1; size: once; CDR3: CASSLGLAMTGELFF; DNA: TGCGCCAGCAGCCTGGGACTAGCAATGACCGGGGAGCTGTTTTTT
D: -; J: TRBJ1-1; V: TRBV2; size: -; CDR3: CASRIQGMSTEAFF; DNA: TGTGCCAGCAGGATACAGGGTATGAGCACTGAAGCTTTCTTT
D: TRBD2; J: TRBJ2-1; V: TRBV5-4; size: -; CDR3: CASSPAELAGAYNEQFF; DNA: TGTGCCAGCAGCCCGGCCGAGCTAGCGGGGGCCTACAATGAGCAGTTCTTC
D: -; J: TRBJ1-1; V: TRBV11-2; size: -; CDR3: CASSIGGPPEAFF; DNA: TGTGCCAGCAGCATCGGTGGGCCTCCTGAAGCTTTCTTT
D: -; J: TRBJ2-5; V: TRBV7-9; size: -; CDR3: CASSLRGQETQYF; DNA: TGTGCCAGCAGCTTAAGGGGTCAAGAGACCCAGTACTTC
D: TRBD2; J: TRBJ2-1; V: TRBV4-2; size: few; CDR3: CASSQPSGRAYNEQFF; DNA: TGTGCCAGCAGCCAACCTAGCGGGAGGGCCTACAATGAGCAGTTCTTC
D: TRBD2; J: TRBJ2-1; V: TRBV7-3; size: -; CDR3: CASSLSGTKGLNEQFF; DNA: TGTGCCAGCAGCCTCTCCGGGACTAAGGGTTTGAATGAGCAGTTCTTC
D: TRBD2; J: TRBJ2-1; V: TRBV29-1; size: -; CDR3: CSVVPFGGGRDEQFF; DNA: TGCAGCGTTGTCCCCTTTGGCGGGGGGCGAGATGAGCAGTTCTTC
D: -; J: TRBJ2-6; V: TRBV11-2; size: -; CDR3: CASSLELGSGANVLTF; DNA: TGTGCCAGCAGCTTGGAGTTGGGTTCTGGGGCCAACGTCCTGACTTTC
D: -; J: TRBJ1-2; V: TRBV4-1; size: few; CDR3: CASSPRTGIYGYTF; DNA: TGCGCCAGCAGCCCCCGAACAGGGATCTATGGCTACACCTTC
D: -; J: TRBJ2-1; V: TRBV29-1; size: -; CDR3: CSVSVLGGGPRYNEQFF; DNA: TGCAGCGTGTCCGTTCTAGGGGGAGGGCCGAGGTACAATGAGCAGTTCTTC
D: TRBD1; J: TRBJ1-6; V: TRBV6-5; size: -; CDR3: CASSRETGDNSPLHF; DNA: TGTGCCAGCAGCCGCGAGACAGGGGACAATTCACCCCTCCACTTT
D: TRBD1; J: TRBJ1-2; V: TRBV7-8; size: -; CDR3: CASSSGQNYGYTF; DNA: TGTGCCAGCAGCTCGGGACAGAACTATGGCTACACCTTC
D: -; J: TRBJ1-6; V: TRBV6-1; size: few; CDR3: CASSDRGSYNSPLHF; DNA: TGTGCCAGCAGTGATAGGGGATCCTATAATTCACCCCTCCACTTT
D: TRBD1; J: TRBJ1-3; V: TRBV30; size: -; CDR3: CAWSLLTGMYSGNTIYF; DNA: TGTGCCTGGAGTCTTCTGACAGGGATGTACTCTGGAAACACCATATATTTT
D: TRBD1; J: TRBJ2-3; V: TRBV7-2; size: -; CDR3: CASRSGTGGPDTQYF; DNA: TGTGCCAGCAGATCTGGGACAGGGGGCCCAGATACGCAGTATTTT
D: -; J: TRBJ1-2; V: TRBV30; size: -; CDR3: CAWSVRGNSYGYTF; DNA: TGTGCCTGGAGTGTACGAGGGAATAGCTATGGCTACACCTTC
D: TRBD1; J: TRBJ1-2; V: TRBV5-1; size: -; CDR3: CASSLGQGEGYTF; DNA: TGCGCCAGCAGCTTGGGTCAGGGGGAAGGCTACACCTTC
D: TRBD1; J: TRBJ2-4; V: TRBV6-5; size: -; CDR3: CASSTGDRARNIQYF; DNA: TGTGCCAGCTCGACAGGGGACAGGGCGAGAAACATTCAGTACTTC
D: TRBD1; J: TRBJ1-5; V: TRBV28; size: -; CDR3: CASSLGTANQPQHF; DNA: TGTGCCAGCAGTCTCGGGACAGCTAATCAGCCCCAGCATTTT
D: -; J: TRBJ1-1; V: TRBV6-2/TRBV6-3; size: -; CDR3: CASSPRLALEAFF; DNA: TGTGCCAGCAGCCCCCGACTGGCCCTCGAAGCTTTCTTT
D: TRBD2; J: TRBJ2-1; V: TRBV10-3; size: once; CDR3: CATYPGLAGENEQFF; DNA: TGTGCCACCTACCCGGGACTAGCGGGAGAAAATGAGCAGTTCTTC
D: TRBD1; J: TRBJ1-1; V: TRBV19; size: -; CDR3: CATDRGWNTEAFF; DNA: TGTGCCACTGACAGGGGGTGGAACACTGAAGCTTTCTTT
D: -; J: TRBJ2-5; V: TRBV5-1; size: few; CDR3: CASSWLGTFQETQYF; DNA: TGCGCCAGCAGCTGGCTCGGGACATTTCAAGAGACCCAGTACTTC
D: -; J: TRBJ2-6; V: TRBV7-2; size: -; CDR3: CASSLLPSAVSSGANVLTF; DNA: TGTGCCAGCAGCTTACTCCCCTCGGCGGTGAGCTCTGGGGCCAACGTCCTGACTTTC
D: -; J: TRBJ1-1; V: TRBV30; size: -; CDR3: CAWTAELEAFF; DNA: TGTGCCTGGACAGCGGAACTTGAAGCTTTCTTT
D: -; J: TRBJ1-2; V: TRBV7-6; size: once; CDR3: CASSPARDGGYTF; DNA: TGTGCCAGCAGCCCGGCGCGGGACGGGGGCTACACCTTC
D: TRBD2; J: TRBJ2-5; V: TRBV7-2; size: -; CDR3: CASSLRGIAGGETQYF; DNA: TGTGCCAGCAGCTTACGGGGGATAGCGGGGGGCGAGACCCAGTACTTC
D: -; J: TRBJ2-4; V: TRBV24-1; size: -; CDR3: CATSDLNSKNIQYF; DNA: TGTGCCACCAGTGATTTGAACAGCAAAAACATTCAGTACTTC
D: TRBD2; J: TRBJ2-1; V: TRBV3-1/TRBV3-2; size: -; CDR3: CASSPLAGGYNEQFF; DNA: TGTGCCAGCAGCCCGCTAGCGGGAGGCTACAATGAGCAGTTCTTC
D: -; J: TRBJ1-1; V: TRBV19; size: -; CDR3: CASIGWLTEAFF; DNA: TGTGCCAGTATCGGGTGGCTCACTGAAGCTTTCTTT
D: TRBD1; J: TRBJ2-3; V: TRBV6-6; size: -; CDR3: CASSFASGTGTDTQYF; DNA: TGTGCCAGCAGTTTCGCTTCCGGGACAGGGACAGATACGCAGTATTTT
D: TRBD1; J: TRBJ1-4; V: TRBV19; size: -; CDR3: CASRSRTGVHEKLFF; DNA: TGTGCCAGTAGGAGTCGGACAGGGGTTCATGAAAAACTGTTTTTT
D: -; J: TRBJ1-1; V: TRBV6-5; size: -; CDR3: CASTRTREDTEAFF; DNA: TGTGCCAGCACCAGAACCAGGGAGGACACTGAAGCTTTCTTT
D: -; J: TRBJ2-5; V: TRBV24-1; size: -; CDR3: CATSDPGTGQETQYF; DNA: TGTGCCACCAGTGATCCCGGGACTGGGCAAGAGACCCAGTACTTC
D: TRBD1; J: TRBJ1-2; V: TRBV5-4; size: -; CDR3: CASSSETGEGHTF; DNA: TGTGCCAGCAGCTCCGAGACAGGGGAAGGCCACACCTTC
D: -; J: TRBJ1-5; V: TRBV7-8; size: -; CDR3: CASNTGNSNQPQHF; DNA: TGTGCCAGCAACACAGGAAATAGCAATCAGCCCCAGCATTTT
D: -; J: TRBJ2-7; V: TRBV6-5; size: -; CDR3: CASSYSRRSSYEQYF; DNA: TGTGCCAGCAGTTACTCGAGGAGAAGCTCCTACGAGCAGTACTTC